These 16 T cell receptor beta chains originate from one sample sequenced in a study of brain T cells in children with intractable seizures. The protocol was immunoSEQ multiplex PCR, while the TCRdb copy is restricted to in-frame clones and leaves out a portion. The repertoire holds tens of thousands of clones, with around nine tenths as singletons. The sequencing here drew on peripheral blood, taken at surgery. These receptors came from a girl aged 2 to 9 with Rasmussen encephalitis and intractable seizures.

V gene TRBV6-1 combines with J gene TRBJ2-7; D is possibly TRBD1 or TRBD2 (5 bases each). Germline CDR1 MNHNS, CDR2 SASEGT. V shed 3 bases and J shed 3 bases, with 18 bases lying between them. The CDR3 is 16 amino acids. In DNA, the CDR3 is TGTGCCAGCAGTGAGTTGAACGGGACCCCATTCTACGAGCAGTACTTC. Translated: CASSELNGTPFYEQYF.

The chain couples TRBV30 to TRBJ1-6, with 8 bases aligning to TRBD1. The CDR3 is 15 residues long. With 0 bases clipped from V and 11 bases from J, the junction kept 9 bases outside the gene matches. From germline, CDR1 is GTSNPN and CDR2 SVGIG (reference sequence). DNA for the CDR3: TGTGCCTGGAGTGTACCAGGACAGGGACGGACACCCCTCCACTTT. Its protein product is CAWSVPGQGRTPLHF. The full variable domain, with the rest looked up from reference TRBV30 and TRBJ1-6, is SQTIHQWPATLVQPVGSPLSLECTVEGTSNPNLYWYRQAAGRGLQLLFYSVGIGQISSEVPQNLSASRPQDRQFILSSKKLLLSDSGFYLCAWSVPGQGRTPLHFGNGTRLTVT.

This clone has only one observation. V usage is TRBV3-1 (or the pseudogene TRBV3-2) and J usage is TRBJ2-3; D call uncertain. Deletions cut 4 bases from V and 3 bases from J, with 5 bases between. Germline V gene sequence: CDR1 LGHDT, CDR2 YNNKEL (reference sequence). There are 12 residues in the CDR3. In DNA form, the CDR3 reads TGTGCCAGCAGCCCAGGAACAGATACGCAGTATTTT. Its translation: CASSPGTDTQYF.

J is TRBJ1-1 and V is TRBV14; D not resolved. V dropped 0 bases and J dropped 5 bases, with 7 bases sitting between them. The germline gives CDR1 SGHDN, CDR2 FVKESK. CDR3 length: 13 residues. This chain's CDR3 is CASSQDSRTEAFF. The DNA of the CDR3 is TGTGCCAGCAGCCAAGATTCCCGGACTGAAGCTTTCTTT. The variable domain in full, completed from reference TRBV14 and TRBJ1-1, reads EAGVTQFPSHSVIEKGQTVTLRCDPISGHDNLYWYRRVMGKEIKFLLHFVKESKQDESGMPNNRFLAERTGGTYSTLKVQPAELEDSGVYFCASSQDSRTEAFFGQGTRLTVV.

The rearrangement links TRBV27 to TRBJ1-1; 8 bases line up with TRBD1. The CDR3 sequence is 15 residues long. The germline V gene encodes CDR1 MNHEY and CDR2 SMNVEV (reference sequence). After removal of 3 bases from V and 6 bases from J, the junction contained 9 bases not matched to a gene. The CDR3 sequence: CASSLSYRGFAEAFF. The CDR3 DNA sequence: TGTGCCAGCAGTTTGTCTTACAGGGGGTTCGCTGAAGCTTTCTTT.

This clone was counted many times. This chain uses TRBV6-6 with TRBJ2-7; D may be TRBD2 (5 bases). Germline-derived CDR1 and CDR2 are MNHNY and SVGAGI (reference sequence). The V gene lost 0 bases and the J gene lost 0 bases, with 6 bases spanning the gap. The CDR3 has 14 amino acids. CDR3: CASSYSEGSYEQYF. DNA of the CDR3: TGTGCCAGCAGTTACTCAGAGGGCTCCTACGAGCAGTACTTC.

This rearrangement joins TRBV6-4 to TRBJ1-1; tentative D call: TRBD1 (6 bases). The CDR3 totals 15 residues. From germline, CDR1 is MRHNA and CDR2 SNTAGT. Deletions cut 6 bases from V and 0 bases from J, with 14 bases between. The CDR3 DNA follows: TGTGCCAGCAGCTTGGACAGCCTTATGAACACTGAAGCTTTCTTT. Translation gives CASSLDSLMNTEAFF.

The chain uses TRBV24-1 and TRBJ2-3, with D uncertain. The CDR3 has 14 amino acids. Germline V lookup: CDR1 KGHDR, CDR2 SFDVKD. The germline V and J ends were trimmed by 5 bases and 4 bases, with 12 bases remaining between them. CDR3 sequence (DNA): TGTGCCACCAGTGCCTCATCACTACCAGATACGCAGTATTTT. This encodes CATSASSLPDTQYF.

As DNA, the CDR3 is TGTGCCAGCAACGAGGGGGGATATAATTCACCCCTCCACTTT. Protein product: CASNEGGYNSPLHF. The chain has TRBV2 and TRBJ1-6; D may be TRBD1 (6 bases). Germline values: CDR1 SNHLY, CDR2 FYNNEI. The CDR3 has 14 amino acids. The V end lost 7 bases, the J end lost 4 bases, and 11 bases lay between the germline ends.

CDR3 region: CASSRGLAGSTDTQYF. CDR3 nucleotides: TGCGCCAGCAGCCGGGGACTAGCGGGAAGCACAGATACGCAGTATTTT. The chain joins TRBV5-1 to TRBJ2-3; 13 nucleotides line up with TRBD2. The CDR3 contains 16 residues. After removal of 4 bases from V and 0 bases from J, the junction contained 2 bases not matched to a gene. Germline values: CDR1 SGHRS, CDR2 YFSETQ.

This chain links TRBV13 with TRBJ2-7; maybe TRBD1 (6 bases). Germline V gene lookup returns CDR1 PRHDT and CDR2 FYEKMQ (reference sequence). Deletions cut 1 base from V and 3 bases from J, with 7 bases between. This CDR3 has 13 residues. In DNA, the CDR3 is TGTGCCAGCAGCTTAGAAGGGGGCTACGAGCAGTACTTC. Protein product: CASSLEGGYEQYF. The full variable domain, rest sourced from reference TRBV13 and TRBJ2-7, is AAGVIQSPRHLIKEKRETATLKCYPIPRHDTVYWYQQGPGQDPQFLISFYEKMQSDKGSIPDRFSAQQFSDYHSELNMSSLELGDSALYFCASSLEGGYEQYFGPGTRLTVT.

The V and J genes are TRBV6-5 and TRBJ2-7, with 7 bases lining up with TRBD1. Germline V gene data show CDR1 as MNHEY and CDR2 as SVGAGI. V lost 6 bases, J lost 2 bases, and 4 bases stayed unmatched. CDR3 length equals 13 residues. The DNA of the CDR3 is TGTGCCAGCAGCCGACAGGGCCCCTACGAGCAGTACTTC. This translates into CASSRQGPYEQYF.

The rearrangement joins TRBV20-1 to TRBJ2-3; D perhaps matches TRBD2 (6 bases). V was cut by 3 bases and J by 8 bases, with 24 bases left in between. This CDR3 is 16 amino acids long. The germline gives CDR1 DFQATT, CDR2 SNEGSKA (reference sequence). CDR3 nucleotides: TGCAGTGCTAGTATGTCCGGGGCCCCGCCAGCGGGTACGCAGTATTTT. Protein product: CSASMSGAPPAGTQYF.

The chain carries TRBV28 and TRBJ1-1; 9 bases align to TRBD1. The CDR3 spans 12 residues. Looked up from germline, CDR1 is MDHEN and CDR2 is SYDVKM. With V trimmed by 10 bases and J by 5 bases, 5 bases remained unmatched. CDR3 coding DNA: TGTGCCACTGCCGGGACAGGGACTGAAGCTTTCTTT. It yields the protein CATAGTGTEAFF.

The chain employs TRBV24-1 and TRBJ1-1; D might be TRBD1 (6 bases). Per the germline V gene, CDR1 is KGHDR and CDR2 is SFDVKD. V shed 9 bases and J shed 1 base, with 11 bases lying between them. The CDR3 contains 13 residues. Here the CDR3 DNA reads TGTGCCACCCAAGGGGGGGCGAACACTGAAGCTTTCTTT. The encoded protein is CATQGGANTEAFF.

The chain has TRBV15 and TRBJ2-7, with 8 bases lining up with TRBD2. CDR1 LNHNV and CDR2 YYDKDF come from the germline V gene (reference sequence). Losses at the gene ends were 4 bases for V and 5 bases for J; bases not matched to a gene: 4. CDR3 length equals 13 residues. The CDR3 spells CATSKSSGNEQYF. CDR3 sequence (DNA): TGTGCCACCAGCAAGAGTAGCGGGAACGAGCAGTACTTC.